This T cell receptor beta chain was captured by sequencing in a study of blood T cells in healthy people across ages. Findings of the study overall: Both higher diversity and more naive CD4+ cells marked long-lived donors when set against aged donors.

A sample-barcoded 5' primer and a J-beta primer mix were used in a second PCR of about 7 to 11 cycles. TCRdb passed the 5' RACE reads through MiXCR, listing each CDR3 protein once. In the table there are 1,500,000 or so distinct CDR3 sequences, roughly two fifths of which are singletons. Note on this clonotype: The antigen is not known.

Trimming cost V 3 bases and J 9 bases, with 12 bases left between them. CDR3 length: 13 residues. CDR1 SGHTA and CDR2 FQGNSA come from the germline V gene. Sequencing input: blood. The receptor was derived from a woman under 30 in good health. This chain links TRBV7-2 with TRBJ2-1; D is unclear. CDR3 DNA sequence: TGTGCCAGCAGCTTTGGTAGTCGTTTTGAGCAGTTCTTC. Protein sequence: CASSFGSRFEQFF.